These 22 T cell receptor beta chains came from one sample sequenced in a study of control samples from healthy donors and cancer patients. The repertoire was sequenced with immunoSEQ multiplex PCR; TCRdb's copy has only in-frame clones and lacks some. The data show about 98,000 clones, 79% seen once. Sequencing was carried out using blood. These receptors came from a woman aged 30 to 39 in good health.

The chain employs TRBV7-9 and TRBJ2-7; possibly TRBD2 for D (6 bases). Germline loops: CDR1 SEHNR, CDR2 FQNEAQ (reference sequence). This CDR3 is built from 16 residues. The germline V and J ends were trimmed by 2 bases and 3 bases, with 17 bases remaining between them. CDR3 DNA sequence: TGTGCCAGCAGCTTAAGACAGAGGGGAGGTAACTACGAGCAGTACTTC. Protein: CASSLRQRGGNYEQYF.

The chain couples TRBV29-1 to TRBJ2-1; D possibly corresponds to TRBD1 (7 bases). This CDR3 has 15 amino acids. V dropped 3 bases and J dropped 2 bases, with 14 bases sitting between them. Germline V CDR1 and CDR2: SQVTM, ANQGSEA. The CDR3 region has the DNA TGCAGCGTTGAGTGGAGGGGGCTAACCTACAATGAGCAGTTCTTC. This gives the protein CSVEWRGLTYNEQFF.

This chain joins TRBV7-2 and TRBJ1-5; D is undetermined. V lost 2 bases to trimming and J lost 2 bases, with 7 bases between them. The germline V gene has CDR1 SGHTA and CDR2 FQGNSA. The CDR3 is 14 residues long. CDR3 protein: CASSLQPGNQPQHF. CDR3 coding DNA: TGTGCCAGCAGCTTACAACCAGGCAATCAGCCCCAGCATTTT.

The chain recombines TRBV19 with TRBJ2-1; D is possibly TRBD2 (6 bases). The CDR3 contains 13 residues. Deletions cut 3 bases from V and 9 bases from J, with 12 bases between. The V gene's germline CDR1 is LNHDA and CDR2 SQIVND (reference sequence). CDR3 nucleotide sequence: TGTGCCAGTAGTATGGAGGGTTTGACTGAGCAGTTCTTC. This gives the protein CASSMEGLTEQFF.

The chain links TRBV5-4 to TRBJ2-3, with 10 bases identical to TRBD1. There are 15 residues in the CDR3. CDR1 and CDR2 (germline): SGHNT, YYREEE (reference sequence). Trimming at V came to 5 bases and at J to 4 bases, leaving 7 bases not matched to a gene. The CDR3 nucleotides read TGTGCCAGCAGGGATCCGGGACAGGGGCCAGATACGCAGTATTTT. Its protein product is CASRDPGQGPDTQYF.

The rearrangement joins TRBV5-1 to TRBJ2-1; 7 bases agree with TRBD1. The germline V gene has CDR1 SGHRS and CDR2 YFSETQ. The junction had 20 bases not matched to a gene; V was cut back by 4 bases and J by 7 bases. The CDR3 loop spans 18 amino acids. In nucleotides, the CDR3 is TGCGCCAGCAGCAGAGGACAGGCTTACAACTTATACAGTAATGAGCAGTTCTTC. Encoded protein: CASSRGQAYNLYSNEQFF.

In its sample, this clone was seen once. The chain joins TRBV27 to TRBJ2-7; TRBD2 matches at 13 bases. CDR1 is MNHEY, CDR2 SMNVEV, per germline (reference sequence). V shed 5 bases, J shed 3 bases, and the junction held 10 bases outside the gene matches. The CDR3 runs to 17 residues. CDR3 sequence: CASSKRLAGGPIYEQYF. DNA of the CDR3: TGTGCCAGCAGTAAAAGACTAGCGGGGGGCCCAATCTACGAGCAGTACTTC.

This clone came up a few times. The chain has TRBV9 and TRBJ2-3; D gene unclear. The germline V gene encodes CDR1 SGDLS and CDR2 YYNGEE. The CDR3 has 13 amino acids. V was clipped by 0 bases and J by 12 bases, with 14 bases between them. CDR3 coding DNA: TGTGCCAGCAGCGTAGATCCGCTAGGACCACAGTATTTT. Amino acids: CASSVDPLGPQYF.

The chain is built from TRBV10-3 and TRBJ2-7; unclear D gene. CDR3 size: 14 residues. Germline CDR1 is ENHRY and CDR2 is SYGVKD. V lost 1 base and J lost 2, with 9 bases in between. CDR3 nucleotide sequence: TGTGCCATCAGTGAGTTGCATCAGACCTACGAGCAGTACTTC. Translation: CAISELHQTYEQYF.

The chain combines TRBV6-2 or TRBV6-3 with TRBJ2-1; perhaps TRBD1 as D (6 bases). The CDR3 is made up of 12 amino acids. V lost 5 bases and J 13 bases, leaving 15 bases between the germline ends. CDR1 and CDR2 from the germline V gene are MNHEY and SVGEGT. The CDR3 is CASSPTRQDQFF. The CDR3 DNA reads TGTGCCAGCAGTCCCACACGACAGGACCAGTTCTTC.

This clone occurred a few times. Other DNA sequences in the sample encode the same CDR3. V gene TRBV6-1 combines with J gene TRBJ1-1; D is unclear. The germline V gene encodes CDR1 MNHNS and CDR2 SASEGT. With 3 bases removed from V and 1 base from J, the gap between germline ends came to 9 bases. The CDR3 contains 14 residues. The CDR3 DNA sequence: TGTGCCAGCAGTGAGTCAGGAAAGAACACTGAAGCTTTCTTT. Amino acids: CASSESGKNTEAFF.

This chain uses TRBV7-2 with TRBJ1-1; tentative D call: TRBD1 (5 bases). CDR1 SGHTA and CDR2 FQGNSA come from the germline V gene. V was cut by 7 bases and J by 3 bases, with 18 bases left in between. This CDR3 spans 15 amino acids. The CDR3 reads CASIPSGGSYTEAFF. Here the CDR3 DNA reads TGTGCCAGCATCCCCTCGGGGGGATCTTACACTGAAGCTTTCTTT.

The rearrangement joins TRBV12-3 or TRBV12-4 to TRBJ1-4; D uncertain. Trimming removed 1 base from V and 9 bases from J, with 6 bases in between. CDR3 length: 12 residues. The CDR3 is CASSLGQKKLFF. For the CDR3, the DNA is TGTGCCAGCAGTTTAGGGCAGAAAAAACTGTTTTTT.

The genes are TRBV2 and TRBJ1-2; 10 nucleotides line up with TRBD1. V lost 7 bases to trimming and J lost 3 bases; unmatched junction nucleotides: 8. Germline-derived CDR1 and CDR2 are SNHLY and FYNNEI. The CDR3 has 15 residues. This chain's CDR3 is CASKMTGGVYYGYTF. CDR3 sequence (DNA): TGTGCCAGCAAAATGACAGGGGGCGTCTACTATGGCTACACCTTC.

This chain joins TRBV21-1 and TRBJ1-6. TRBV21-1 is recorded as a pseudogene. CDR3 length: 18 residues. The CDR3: CASSNAPGRGHARKSLHF. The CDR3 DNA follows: TGTGCCAGCAGCAATGCCCCAGGGAGGGGACACGCCAGAAAGTCCCTCCACTTT.

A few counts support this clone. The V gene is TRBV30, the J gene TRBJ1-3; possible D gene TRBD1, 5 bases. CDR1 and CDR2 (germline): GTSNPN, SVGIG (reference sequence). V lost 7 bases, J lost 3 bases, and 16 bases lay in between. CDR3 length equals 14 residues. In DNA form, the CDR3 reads TGTGCCTCAAGCGTCGGGACCCTTGGAAACACCATATATTTT. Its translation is CASSVGTLGNTIYF.

The CDR3 DNA follows: TGTGCCAGCAGCCTCTCATTCGGGTCCTATGGCTACACCTTC. Amino acids: CASSLSFGSYGYTF. V usage is TRBV3-1 (or the pseudogene TRBV3-2) and J usage is TRBJ1-2; D uncertain. V was cut by 4 bases and J by 4 bases, with 13 bases left in between. Per the germline V gene, CDR1 is LGHDT and CDR2 is YNNKEL (reference sequence). CDR3 length: 14 residues.

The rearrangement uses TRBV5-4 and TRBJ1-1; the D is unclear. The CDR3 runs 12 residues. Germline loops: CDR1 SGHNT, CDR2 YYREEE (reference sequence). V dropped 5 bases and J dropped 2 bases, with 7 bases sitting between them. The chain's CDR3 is CASRGGNTEAFF. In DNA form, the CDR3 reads TGTGCCAGCAGGGGTGGTAACACTGAAGCTTTCTTT. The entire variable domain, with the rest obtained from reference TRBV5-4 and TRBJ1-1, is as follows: ETGVTQSPTHLIKTRGQQVTLRCSSQSGHNTVSWYQQALGQGPQFIFQYYREEENGRGNFPPRFSGLQFPNYSSELNVNALELDDSALYLCASRGGNTEAFFGQGTRLTVV.

The CDR3 DNA is TGTGCCAGCAGTGAAACGGGAGCTGGAAACACCATATATTTT. It specifies CASSETGAGNTIYF. The chain is built from TRBV6-1 and TRBJ1-3; D not resolved. The germline V and J ends were trimmed by 2 bases and 2 bases, with 7 bases remaining between them. The length of the CDR3 is 14 residues. Germline-derived CDR1 and CDR2 are MNHNS and SASEGT.

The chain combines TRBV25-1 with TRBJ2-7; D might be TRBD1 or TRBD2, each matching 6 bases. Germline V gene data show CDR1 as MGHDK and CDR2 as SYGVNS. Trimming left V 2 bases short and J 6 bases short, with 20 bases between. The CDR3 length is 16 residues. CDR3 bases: TGTGCCAGCAGTGAACCGGGGGCCAGGGTCGGTACCGAGCAGTACTTC. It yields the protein CASSEPGARVGTEQYF.

CDR3 in amino acids: CASSDPSSGGNDEQFF. For the CDR3, the DNA is TGTGCCAGCAGTGACCCGTCTAGCGGGGGGAATGATGAGCAGTTCTTC. The rearrangement joins TRBV25-1 to TRBJ2-1; 11 bases are a match to TRBD2. Germline V lookup: CDR1 MGHDK, CDR2 SYGVNS. This CDR3 is built from 16 residues. Losses at the gene ends were 3 bases for V and 8 bases for J; bases not matched to a gene: 9. Complete variable domain (other parts from reference TRBV25-1 and TRBJ2-1): EADIYQTPRYLVIGTGKKITLECSQTMGHDKMYWYQQDPGMELHLIHYSYGVNSTEKGDLSSESTVSRIRTEHFPLTLESARPSHTSQYLCASSDPSSGGNDEQFFGPGTRLTVL.

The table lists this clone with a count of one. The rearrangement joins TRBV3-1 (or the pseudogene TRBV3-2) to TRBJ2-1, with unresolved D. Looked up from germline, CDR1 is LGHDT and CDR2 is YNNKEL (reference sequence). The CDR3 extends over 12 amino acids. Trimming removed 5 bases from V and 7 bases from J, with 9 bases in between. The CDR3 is CASSVPVNEQFF. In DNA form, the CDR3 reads TGTGCCAGCAGCGTCCCGGTAAATGAGCAGTTCTTC.